These 5 T cell receptor beta chains were sequenced from one sample in a study of spatial heterogeneity in lung cancer. General observations from the study: Expanded intratumoral alpha and beta TCR counts tracked tumor mutation counts.

TCRdb re-called the 5' RACE reads with MiXCR, one entry per CDR3 protein. This sample carries about 27,000 distinct CDR3 sequences, about 7% of them seen once, and the ten largest clones take around 25%. Time point in this sample: sample taken at primary tumor resection. Antigen specificity for these receptors is unknown. The specimen comprised lung tumor tissue, sampled at surgery. The receptors derive from a male donor with early-stage non-small cell lung cancer.

This clonotype came up many times. This sequence joins TRBV18 and TRBJ1-1, with TRBD1 as a possible D gene (5 bases). V was clipped by 4 bases and J by 1 base, with 7 bases between them. Germline V CDR1 and CDR2: KGHSH, LQKENI. This CDR3 is built from 13 residues. For the CDR3, the DNA is TGTGCCAGCTCACTACAGGAGAACACTGAAGCTTTCTTT. This codes for CASSLQENTEAFF.

This chain uses TRBV9 with TRBJ1-2; the D gene is possibly TRBD1 (5 bases). Germline V CDR1 and CDR2: SGDLS, YYNGEE. Trimming cost V 3 bases and J 0 bases, with 15 bases left between them. This CDR3 has 16 amino acids. DNA for the CDR3: TGTGCCAGCAGCGCCGGGACGGCACCTCCTAACTATGGCTACACCTTC. Protein product: CASSAGTAPPNYGYTF.

This clonotype was seen only a few times. The chain combines TRBV6-6 with TRBJ1-6; D is unclear. The V end was cut by 6 bases, the J end by 9 bases, with 12 bases between. The CDR3 consists of 13 residues. Germline V gene lookup returns CDR1 MNHNY and CDR2 SVGAGI (reference sequence). For the CDR3, the DNA is TGTGCCAGCAGGCCAGTGCAAAGTTCACCCCTCCACTTT. Translating it yields CASRPVQSSPLHF.

This clonotype came up a few times. The chain is built from TRBV28 and TRBJ1-1, with D hard to call. Germline V lookup: CDR1 MDHEN, CDR2 SYDVKM. This CDR3 contains 14 residues. The V gene lost 6 bases and the J gene lost 3 bases, with 14 bases spanning the gap. CDR3 sequence reads: CASSTQAFYTEAFF. CDR3 in DNA: TGTGCCAGCAGCACCCAGGCATTCTACACTGAAGCTTTCTTT.

The chain employs TRBV20-1 and TRBJ2-3; 7 bases line up with TRBD2. Germline assignment: CDR1 DFQATT and CDR2 SNEGSKA (reference sequence). V gave up 3 bases and J gave up 5 bases; unmatched junction bases: 8. This CDR3 has 14 amino acids. CDR3 in DNA: TGCAGTGCTAGCCACAGCGGGGATAAAGATACGCAGTATTTT. It yields the protein CSASHSGDKDTQYF.